These 15 T cell receptor beta chains were all obtained from the same sample, sequenced in a study of cytomegalovirus exposure and HLA in healthy donors. The PCR ran on 60 Vbeta and 13 Jbeta primers. Method: immunoSEQ multiplex PCR; TCRdb's copy keeps in-frame clones and lacks some. The sample lists some 120,000 clones, approximately 75% occurring once. Sequenced sample: PBMCs. These receptors were taken from a man between 40 and 49 years old in good health and CMV-seronegative.

V gene TRBV27 combines with J gene TRBJ2-2; maybe TRBD2 (6 bases). The CDR3 runs to 16 residues. V dropped 2 bases and J dropped 1 base, with 11 bases sitting between them. Germline-derived CDR1 and CDR2 are MNHEY and SMNVEV (reference sequence). CDR3 DNA sequence: TGTGCCAGCAGTTTAAAACTAGCCTTGAACACCGGGGAGCTGTTTTTT. Translated, it gives CASSLKLALNTGELFF.

The DNA for the CDR3 is TGCGCCAGCAGCTTCGACAGGGTCGTTTACGAGCAGTACTTC. As protein: CASSFDRVVYEQYF. The J gene is TRBJ2-7, the V gene TRBV5-1; 7 bases are shared with TRBD1. The V gene's germline CDR1 is SGHRS and CDR2 YFSETQ. V was pared by 2 bases and J by 4 bases, with 6 bases of the junction left unmatched. The CDR3 contains 14 residues.

The rearrangement uses TRBV28 and TRBJ2-5, with D possibly matching TRBD1 (6 bases). The length of the CDR3 is 14 residues. Germline V gene lookup returns CDR1 MDHEN and CDR2 SYDVKM. V dropped 3 bases and J dropped 5 bases, with 13 bases sitting between them. The CDR3 region is CASSFIRGRETQYF. Written as DNA, the CDR3 is TGTGCCAGCAGTTTTATCAGGGGTAGGGAGACCCAGTACTTC.

The rearrangement joins TRBV6-5 to TRBJ1-3, with no clear D. Germline values: CDR1 MNHEY, CDR2 SVGAGI. The V and J ends lost 6 bases and 0 bases respectively, with 6 bases between them. CDR3 length: 13 residues. Here the CDR3 reads CASRRISGNTIYF. CDR3 in DNA: TGTGCCAGCAGGCGGATCTCTGGAAACACCATATATTTT.

The V and J genes are TRBV5-4 and TRBJ2-5, with D possibly being TRBD1 (6 bases). The CDR3 has 14 amino acids. Germline V CDR1 and CDR2: SGHNT, YYREEE (reference sequence). The V end lost 3 bases, the J end lost 2 bases, and 11 bases lay between the germline ends. CDR3 nucleotides: TGTGCCAGCAGCTCACAGGGTTCACAAGAGACCCAGTACTTC. It codes for CASSSQGSQETQYF.

This chain links TRBV5-4 with TRBJ1-2; 9 nucleotides align to TRBD1. The CDR3 is made up of 14 amino acids. CDR1 and CDR2 (germline): SGHNT, YYREEE (reference sequence). V lost 0 bases and J lost 6; bases outside the gene matches: 3. The CDR3 sequence is CASSLGQGDDGYTF. CDR3 nucleotides: TGTGCCAGCAGCTTGGGACAGGGGGACGATGGCTACACCTTC.

The chain uses TRBV27 and TRBJ2-3; 11 nucleotides align to TRBD2. This CDR3 is built from 15 residues. With V trimmed by 3 bases and J by 6 bases, 5 bases remained unmatched. Germline V gene sequence: CDR1 MNHEY, CDR2 SMNVEV (reference sequence). CDR3 in DNA: TGTGCCAGCAGTTTGGCTAGCGGGAGGTGGGATACGCAGTATTTT. Its translation is CASSLASGRWDTQYF.

The sample holds a few counts of this clone. V is TRBV6-1 and J is TRBJ1-1, with D uncertain. Germline loops: CDR1 MNHNS, CDR2 SASEGT. The CDR3 has 13 residues. V lost 6 bases and J 1 base, leaving 9 bases between the germline ends. CDR3 DNA: TGTGCCAGCAGGGGCCTAACGAACACTGAAGCTTTCTTT. Amino acid sequence: CASRGLTNTEAFF.

J is TRBJ2-1 and V is TRBV9; 7 nucleotides align to TRBD2. Germline CDR1 is SGDLS and CDR2 is YYNGEE. After removal of 3 bases from V and 0 bases from J, the junction contained 3 bases not matched to a gene. The CDR3 totals 15 residues. CDR3 residues: CASSAASGSYNEQFF. The CDR3 DNA reads as TGTGCCAGCAGCGCCGCTAGCGGCTCCTACAATGAGCAGTTCTTC.

CDR3 coding DNA: TGTGCCAGCAGTACCCAGGACATTGCAATGAAGCAGTTCTTC. The encoded protein is CASSTQDIAMKQFF. The rearrangement uses TRBV25-1 and TRBJ2-1; tentative D call: TRBD1 (5 bases). Germline V lookup: CDR1 MGHDK, CDR2 SYGVNS. Trimming cost V 5 bases and J 11 bases, with 19 bases left between them. The CDR3 has 14 residues.

The CDR3, as DNA: TGCGCCAGCACCCCTAGTGCAGATACCTACGAGCAGTACTTC. Amino acid sequence: CASTPSADTYEQYF. The genes are TRBV10-2 and TRBJ2-7; no firm D call. Trimming took off 7 bases at V and 2 bases at J, with 15 bases between the two ends. Germline V CDR1 and CDR2: WSHSY, SAAADI. The CDR3 has 14 residues.

V is TRBV5-6 and J is TRBJ2-7, with 11 bases lining up with TRBD1. This CDR3 is 18 amino acids long. Germline loops: CDR1 SGHDT, CDR2 YYEEEE. After removal of 5 bases from V and 2 bases from J, the junction contained 15 bases not matched to a gene. CDR3 sequence (DNA): TGTGCCAGCAGGTTAACCGGGACAGGGGGAATTTATGCCTACGAGCAGTACTTC. Translation gives CASRLTGTGGIYAYEQYF.

The rearrangement links TRBV10-3 to TRBJ1-5; D is uncertain. Germline V gene data show CDR1 as ENHRY and CDR2 as SYGVKD. This CDR3 spans 15 amino acids. Trimming stripped 10 bases from V and 1 base from J, with 17 bases between. The CDR3 reads CATSYDIPSNQPQHF. CDR3 DNA sequence: TGTGCCACCTCCTACGACATACCCAGCAATCAGCCCCAGCATTTT.

V and J are TRBV30 and TRBJ2-2, with a possible D match to TRBD1 (6 bases). With 3 bases removed from V and 3 bases from J, the gap between germline ends came to 14 bases. CDR1 GTSNPN and CDR2 SVGIG come from the germline V gene (reference sequence). CDR3 length equals 15 residues. The CDR3 sequence is CAWSLRDKHTGELFF. As DNA, the CDR3 is TGTGCCTGGAGCCTTCGGGACAAGCACACCGGGGAGCTGTTTTTT.

This chain uses TRBV18 with TRBJ1-2; no firm D call. V shed 2 bases and J shed 4 bases, with 8 bases lying between them. Germline V lookup: CDR1 KGHSH, CDR2 LQKENI. The CDR3 has 13 amino acids. The CDR3 sequence is CASSPSGSYGYTF. Written as DNA, the CDR3 is TGTGCCAGCTCACCATCGGGGAGCTATGGCTACACCTTC. The variable domain in full, with the rest retrieved from reference TRBV18 and TRBJ1-2, is NAGVMQNPRHLVRRRGQEARLRCSPMKGHSHVYWYRQLPEEGLKFMVYLQKENIIDESGMPKERFSAEFPKEGPSILRIQQVVRGDSAAYFCASSPSGSYGYTFGSGTRLTVV.